This paragraph covers one TCR beta chain sequence. Some clones are missing from TCRdb's copy, which holds only in-frame ones; the method was immunoSEQ multiplex PCR. This sample yields under 150,000 clones, of which 84% are seen a single time; under 7% belongs to the top ten. The entry originates in a study of blood T cell repertoires in COVID-19. V shed 1 base and J shed 9 bases, with 18 bases lying between them. CDR1 is GTSNPN and CDR2 is SVGIG in the germline V gene (reference sequence). The CDR3 is 14 residues long. The specimen was PBMCs or T cells enriched from blood (not recorded which). The receptor was derived from a woman aged 45-65 years who had been exposed to COVID-19. V gene TRBV30 combines with J gene TRBJ1-2, with D possibly being TRBD1 (5 bases). CDR3 nucleotides: TGTGCCTGGAGTGCCACCTCCCCTCGGGGGAGCTACACCTTC. It translates to CAWSATSPRGSYTF.